This T cell receptor (beta chain) was sequenced during a study of cytomegalovirus exposure and HLA in healthy donors. Researchers ran the PCR with 60 Vbeta and 13 Jbeta primers. Profiled with immunoSEQ multiplex PCR; TCRdb holds only in-frame clones, not every one. There are 150,000 to 180,000 clones in the sample; over 70% occur only once, and about 13% lies in the top ten. V lost 0 bases and J lost 7; bases outside the gene matches: 5. Germline CDR1 and CDR2: SGHVS and FNYEAQ. CDR3 size: 15 residues. The V and J genes are TRBV7-6 and TRBJ2-2, with 7 bases matching TRBD2. Sequenced material: PBMCs. The sequence came from a man aged 30-40 years in good health and CMV-seropositive. CDR3 nucleotides: TGTGCCAGCAGCTTAGCTAGCGGGCCCAACGGGGAGCTGTTTTTT. Its translation is CASSLASGPNGELFF.